This passage covers 32 T cell receptor beta chains from one sample sequenced in a study of beta chain features in type 1 diabetes. General study findings and limits: All four CD4+ subsets of Type 1 diabetes patients contained TCRB CDR3s that were moderately but significantly shorter.

No antigen has been identified for these receptors. Every bit of the isolated RNA underwent reverse transcription, so sequencing read expressed TCRB transcripts. TCRdb's copy holds only in-frame clones and misses some; the assay was immunoSEQ multiplex PCR. The repertoire includes under 130,000 clones, 28% of them detected once, and less than 0.65% sits in the top ten. The sequenced sample consisted of central memory CD4+ T cells from blood. Every receptor here comes from a woman under 30 with type 1 diabetes.

This clone has just a few counts. The V gene is TRBV7-9, the J gene TRBJ1-2; TRBD1 matches at 9 bases. This CDR3 region has 14 residues. V lost 1 base and J lost 4; bases outside the gene matches: 1. Germline V gene sequence: CDR1 SEHNR, CDR2 FQNEAQ (reference sequence). The CDR3 DNA follows: TGTGCCAGCAGCTTAGAGGGACAGGGCTATGGCTACACCTTC. This codes for CASSLEGQGYGYTF. Combining the CDR3 with reference TRBV7-9 and TRBJ1-2 gives the whole variable domain DTGVSQNPRHKITKRGQNVTFRCDPISEHNRLYWYRQTLGQGPEFLTYFQNEAQLEKSRLLSDRFSAERPKGSFSTLEIQRTEQGDSAMYLCASSLEGQGYGYTFGSGTRLTVV.

This clone appeared a single time. The rearrangement links TRBV9 to TRBJ2-1; 9 bases are a match to TRBD1. The CDR3 loop spans 17 amino acids. Looked up from germline, CDR1 is SGDLS and CDR2 is YYNGEE. V trimming: 4 bases; J trimming: 7 bases; junction bases outside the gene matches: 15. The CDR3 nucleotides read TGTGCCAGCAGCCAGCTACCGGGACAGGGTGTAGGTAATGAGCAGTTCTTC. Translation gives CASSQLPGQGVGNEQFF.

The sample holds a few counts of this clone. The chain joins TRBV7-9 to TRBJ1-2; TRBD1 aligns across 10 bases. Trimming at V came to 3 bases and at J to 7 bases, leaving 5 bases not matched to a gene. The CDR3 is 14 amino acids. CDR1 is SEHNR, CDR2 FQNEAQ, per germline (reference sequence). This CDR3 is CASSFPGQGFGYTF. The CDR3 nucleotides are TGTGCCAGCAGCTTTCCGGGACAGGGGTTTGGCTACACCTTC. The full variable domain, with the rest looked up from reference TRBV7-9 and TRBJ1-2, is DTGVSQNPRHKITKRGQNVTFRCDPISEHNRLYWYRQTLGQGPEFLTYFQNEAQLEKSRLLSDRFSAERPKGSFSTLEIQRTEQGDSAMYLCASSFPGQGFGYTFGSGTRLTVV.

This clone was seen a handful of times. This sequence joins TRBV16 and TRBJ2-3, with D unresolved. CDR3 length: 13 amino acids. Trimming took 0 bases from V and 15 from J, leaving 16 bases between them. CDR1 KGHSY and CDR2 FQNENV come from the germline V gene. The CDR3 bases are TGTGCCAGCAGCCAATCCCTAAATCATCCCACCTATTTT. It translates to CASSQSLNHPTYF.

The genes are TRBV6-5 and TRBJ2-7, with no clear D. Germline CDR1 MNHEY, CDR2 SVGAGI. With 6 bases removed from V and 4 bases from J, the gap between germline ends came to 16 bases. The CDR3 is made up of 14 amino acids. The CDR3 DNA reads as TGTGCCAGCAGCAAGAGAACAGTTACTTACGAGCAGTACTTC. This codes for CASSKRTVTYEQYF.

The rearrangement joins TRBV4-2 to TRBJ1-4; D is unresolved. The V and J ends lost 1 base and 8 bases respectively, with 17 bases between them. CDR1 is LGHNA, CDR2 YNFKEQ, per germline. The CDR3 totals 16 residues. CDR3 residues: CASSQGPENPGEKLFF. In DNA form, the CDR3 reads TGTGCCAGCAGCCAAGGACCTGAAAACCCCGGGGAAAAACTGTTTTTT.

This clone was seen a handful of times. The chain is built from TRBV5-1 and TRBJ2-1; 13 nucleotides agree with TRBD2. The CDR3 contains 15 residues. Germline V gene lookup returns CDR1 SGHRS and CDR2 YFSETQ. The V segment lost 5 bases and the J segment 9 bases; nucleotides outside the gene matches: 8. The CDR3 reads CASRPTSGRASEQFF. In DNA form, the CDR3 reads TGCGCCAGCAGGCCTACTAGCGGGAGGGCAAGTGAGCAGTTCTTC. Supplemented by reference TRBV5-1 and TRBJ2-1, the full variable domain reads KAGVTQTPRYLIKTRGQQVTLSCSPISGHRSVSWYQQTPGQGLQFLFEYFSETQRNKGNFPGRFSGRQFSNSRSEMNVSTLELGDSALYLCASRPTSGRASEQFFGPGTRLTVL.

The sample holds a few counts of this clone. V usage is TRBV18 and J usage is TRBJ2-5; TRBD1 aligns across 7 bases. The length of the CDR3 is 14 residues. CDR1 is KGHSH and CDR2 is LQKENI in the germline V gene. The V and J ends lost 4 bases and 3 bases, in that order; junction bases with no gene match: 5. The chain's CDR3 is CASSLTGNKETQYF. The CDR3 coding sequence is TGTGCCAGCTCACTGACAGGGAATAAAGAGACCCAGTACTTC.

The sample holds a few counts of this clone. V is TRBV14 and J is TRBJ2-1, with 12 bases matching TRBD2. V was pared by 0 bases and J by 8 bases, with 5 bases of the junction left unmatched. The CDR3 runs 16 residues. Germline V gives CDR1 SGHDN, CDR2 FVKESK. CDR3 in DNA: TGTGCCAGCAGCCAAGACCTAGCGGGAGGGAGGTATGAGCAGTTCTTC. Translation: CASSQDLAGGRYEQFF.

This clone appeared a few times. As DNA, the CDR3 is TGTGCCTGGAGCCCAGGTTTGGGTCGCGATACGCAGTATTTT. The encoded protein is CAWSPGLGRDTQYF. The chain links TRBV30 to TRBJ2-3, with no clear D. Germline CDR1 is GTSNPN and CDR2 is SVGIG (reference sequence). Trimming removed 3 bases from V and 6 bases from J, with 16 bases in between. This CDR3 region has 14 residues.

The chain links TRBV10-3 to TRBJ1-2; TRBD1 agrees at 7 bases. Germline CDR1 reads ENHRY; CDR2 reads SYGVKD. This CDR3 spans 12 amino acids. J lost 6 bases, V lost 3 bases, and 1 base had no gene match. CDR3 loop: CAISEQGNGYTF. CDR3 nucleotide sequence: TGTGCCATCAGTGAACAGGGGAATGGCTACACCTTC.

This clone was seen once. CDR3 residues: CASSIGRQSYGYTF. The CDR3 region has the DNA TGTGCCAGTAGTATAGGGAGACAGAGCTATGGCTACACCTTC. This chain links TRBV19 with TRBJ1-2; a possible D gene is TRBD1 (5 bases). Trimming removed 1 base from V and 4 bases from J, with 10 bases in between. Germline-derived CDR1 and CDR2 are LNHDA and SQIVND (reference sequence). This CDR3 spans 14 amino acids.

This clone was counted a few times. The chain joins TRBV7-8 to TRBJ2-3, with TRBD2 as a possible D gene (5 bases). The CDR3 sequence is 14 residues long. Trimming shortened V by 4 bases and J by 5 bases, and 13 bases separated the two germline ends. The germline gives CDR1 SGHVS, CDR2 FQNEAQ. The CDR3 DNA reads TGTGCCAGCAGCTCCCCTAGCATCGGAGATACGCAGTATTTT. Its protein is CASSSPSIGDTQYF.

This clone was seen a few times. The V and J genes are TRBV19 and TRBJ2-3, with a weak D call TRBD1 (6 bases). Trimming took 5 bases from V and 1 from J, leaving 13 bases between them. This CDR3 has 15 amino acids. CDR1 is LNHDA, CDR2 SQIVND, per germline (reference sequence). The CDR3 spells CASSSSSGGTDTQYF. As DNA, the CDR3 is TGTGCCAGTAGTTCTTCCTCAGGGGGCACAGATACGCAGTATTTT.

The V call is TRBV7-6, the J call TRBJ1-1; a weak D match, TRBD1 (5 bases). The CDR3 sequence is 14 residues long. Germline-derived CDR1 and CDR2 are SGHVS and FNYEAQ. V lost 0 bases, J lost 4 bases, and 9 bases lay in between. DNA of the CDR3: TGTGCCAGCAGCTTAGCAGGGGAGGGCACTGAAGCTTTCTTT. Translation gives CASSLAGEGTEAFF.

The V call is TRBV21-1, the J call TRBJ2-1; TRBD1, the table's D call, was not compared with the DNA. TRBV21-1 is noted as a pseudogene. This CDR3 contains 17 residues. In DNA, the CDR3 is TGTGCCAGCAGCGACCACCCTAGGGGGATCTCCTACAATGAGCAGTTCTTC. Amino acid sequence: CASSDHPRGISYNEQFF.

The rearrangement links TRBV7-9 to TRBJ2-5; D may be TRBD2 (7 bases). Germline CDR1 is SEHNR and CDR2 is FQNEAQ (reference sequence). V was clipped by 0 bases and J by 5 bases, with 13 bases between them. This CDR3 region has 15 residues. The CDR3 sequence: CASSLAGGGPETQYF. The CDR3 DNA follows: TGTGCCAGCAGCTTAGCTGGGGGGGGCCCGGAGACCCAGTACTTC.

This clone came up once. The junction departs from the called germline gene at one end, perhaps through a read error. The CDR3 DNA is TGTGCCACCAGTTTTAGGGGGTCCTACAATGAGCAGTTCTTC. Amino acid sequence: CATSFRGSYNEQFF. The chain has TRBV28 and TRBJ2-1, with TRBD1 as a possible D gene (6 bases). There are 14 residues in the CDR3. Germline assignment: CDR1 MDHEN and CDR2 SYDVKM. Full variable domain (outside the CDR3, taken from reference TRBV28 and TRBJ2-1): DVKVTQSSRYLVKRTGEKVFLECVQDMDHENMFWYRQDPGLGLRLIYFSYDVKMKEKGDIPEGYSVSREKKERFSLILESASTNQTSMYLCATSFRGSYNEQFFGPGTRLTVL.

This chain connects TRBV9 to TRBJ2-3; 8 bases fit TRBD2. CDR1 SGDLS and CDR2 YYNGEE come from the germline V gene. The CDR3 contains 17 residues. The J segment lost 4 bases and the V segment lost 4 bases, leaving 14 bases of the junction unmatched. DNA for the CDR3: TGTGCCAGCAGCCCACTTGGGAGCGGGAGCTTGTCAGATACGCAGTATTTT. Translating gives CASSPLGSGSLSDTQYF.

The chain carries TRBV2 and TRBJ2-3; 7 bases match TRBD1. After removal of 6 bases from V and 8 bases from J, the junction contained 11 bases not matched to a gene. CDR3 size: 14 residues. From germline, CDR1 is SNHLY and CDR2 FYNNEI. The chain's CDR3 is CASSPGTEGSTQYF. CDR3 coding DNA: TGTGCCAGCAGCCCCGGGACAGAGGGCAGTACGCAGTATTTT.

The chain has TRBV7-2 and TRBJ2-7; 12 bases fit TRBD1. Germline V gene sequence: CDR1 SGHTA, CDR2 FQGNSA. With 5 bases clipped from V and 6 bases from J, the junction kept 8 bases outside the gene matches. The CDR3 contains 15 residues. CDR3 sequence reads: CASSPGTGGLSEQYV. The CDR3 bases are TGTGCCAGCAGCCCTGGGACAGGGGGCTTGAGCGAGCAGTACGTC.

V usage is TRBV7-2 and J usage is TRBJ2-5, with 7 bases matching TRBD1. V lost 2 bases, J lost 2 bases, and 2 bases stayed unmatched. Germline V gene data show CDR1 as SGHTA and CDR2 as FQGNSA. The CDR3 runs 14 residues. This CDR3 reads CASSLHRGQETQYF. The CDR3 region has the DNA TGTGCCAGCAGCTTACACAGGGGACAAGAGACCCAGTACTTC.

This clone was counted only a few times. This sequence joins TRBV7-2 and TRBJ1-2; the match to TRBD1 covers 7 bases. Germline V gene sequence: CDR1 SGHTA, CDR2 FQGNSA. V was clipped by 5 bases and J by 3 bases; unmatched bases: 6. The CDR3 is 14 residues long. The CDR3 nucleotides read TGTGCCAGCAGCGCCTCCACAGGGGACTATGGCTACACCTTC. Translating gives CASSASTGDYGYTF.

This clone was counted a few times. The chain couples TRBV30 to TRBJ2-7; 14 bases are a match to TRBD2. Germline values: CDR1 GTSNPN, CDR2 SVGIG (reference sequence). The CDR3 has 14 residues. V trimming: 5 bases; J trimming: 6 bases; junction bases outside the gene matches: 6. CDR3 DNA: TGTGCCTGGGGTTCGGGACTAGCGGGAGCCGAGCAGTACTTC. It encodes CAWGSGLAGAEQYF.

This clone showed up just a few times. The rearrangement links TRBV30 to TRBJ1-5; D is ambiguous. The CDR3 has 18 amino acids. From germline, CDR1 is GTSNPN and CDR2 SVGIG (reference sequence). Trimming took off 4 bases at V and 0 bases at J, with 22 bases between the two ends. CDR3 bases: TGTGCCTGGATCACCCCCGGTCCCGGGGTCGGTAGCAATCAGCCCCAGCATTTT. Translated: CAWITPGPGVGSNQPQHF.

The J gene is TRBJ2-5, the V gene TRBV19, with 9 positions matching TRBD1. CDR1 is LNHDA and CDR2 is SQIVND in the germline V gene (reference sequence). Trimming at V came to 5 bases and at J to 0 bases, leaving 4 bases not matched to a gene. The CDR3 covers 15 residues. DNA of the CDR3: TGTGCCAGTAGTTCGCGACAGGGGGACCAAGAGACCCAGTACTTC. Translated: CASSSRQGDQETQYF.

The rearrangement joins TRBV9 to TRBJ1-1; tentative D call: TRBD1 (5 bases). Germline CDR1 reads SGDLS; CDR2 reads YYNGEE. This CDR3 is 14 amino acids long. V was clipped by 4 bases and J by 8 bases, with 18 bases between them. Here the CDR3 DNA reads TGTGCCAGCAGCCCCACCACAGGACCCGCAGAAGCTTTCTTT. This sequence encodes CASSPTTGPAEAFF.

The rearrangement links TRBV15 to TRBJ2-7; D may be TRBD2 (5 bases). V was clipped by 0 bases and J by 5 bases, with 14 bases between them. There are 15 residues in the CDR3. The germline gives CDR1 LNHNV, CDR2 YYDKDF (reference sequence). The CDR3 region is CATSRDLLATHEQYF. The CDR3 nucleotides read TGTGCCACCAGCAGAGATCTCCTAGCCACCCACGAGCAGTACTTC. Supplemented by reference TRBV15 and TRBJ2-7, the full variable domain reads DAMVIQNPRYQVTQFGKPVTLSCSQTLNHNVMYWYQQKSSQAPKLLFHYYDKDFNNEADTPDNFQSRRPNTSFCFLDIRSPGLGDTAMYLCATSRDLLATHEQYFGPGTRLTVT.

This clone was counted only a few times. The gene calls are TRBV4-2 and TRBJ1-1, with D possibly matching TRBD1 (5 bases). Trimming stripped 4 bases from V and 3 bases from J, with 9 bases between. The germline gives CDR1 LGHNA, CDR2 YNFKEQ. This CDR3 is built from 13 residues. The CDR3 reads CASSRARDTEAFF. The CDR3 DNA sequence: TGTGCCAGCAGCCGAGCCAGGGACACTGAAGCTTTCTTT.

This clone was counted only a few times. The chain has TRBV2 and TRBJ2-3; 7 bases map to TRBD1. Germline CDR1 is SNHLY and CDR2 is FYNNEI. V lost 4 bases, J lost 4 bases, and 8 bases stayed unmatched. CDR3 size: 15 residues. CDR3 in DNA: TGTGCCAGCAGTGCATACAGGGGAAGCGCAGATACGCAGTATTTT. This translates into CASSAYRGSADTQYF.

This clone was seen a few times. This sequence joins TRBV4-2 and TRBJ1-5; 8 positions agree with TRBD1. Germline values: CDR1 LGHNA, CDR2 YNFKEQ. CDR3 size: 16 residues. V shed 0 bases and J 6 bases; nucleotides not matched to a gene: 7. CDR3 in DNA: TGTGCCAGCAGCCAAGAGGCAGGGGGCGAAACTCAGCCCCAGCATTTT. Protein product: CASSQEAGGETQPQHF.

This chain connects TRBV4-1 to TRBJ2-4; TRBD2 might be the D (6 bases). The CDR3 runs to 16 residues. V lost 2 bases and J lost 0, with 11 bases in between. Germline loops: CDR1 MGHRA, CDR2 YSYEKL. The chain's CDR3 is CASSQMDYLAKNIQYF. In nucleotides, the CDR3 is TGCGCCAGCAGCCAAATGGACTACCTAGCCAAAAACATTCAGTACTTC.